The rows below give T cell receptor beta chains drawn from one sample of a study of blood T cell repertoires in COVID-19. The data were produced by immunoSEQ multiplex PCR, yet TCRdb's version contains in-frame clones alone and is incomplete. The sample lists approximately 170,000 clones; more than 75% were seen once. The sample consisted of peripheral blood. The receptors come from a woman older than 75 with COVID-19, enrolled during active disease. The CDR3 runs from the conserved cysteine through the conserved F or W. A D gene is named only where the DNA matches it firmly. Clone size, where shown, is once, few, many, or a class for clones that have expanded.

clone_size,d_call,v_call,j_call,cdr3_aa,cdr3_nt
once,TRBD2,TRBV25-1,TRBJ2-2,CASSDVRLAGSGELFF,TGTGCCAGCAGTGACGTTCGACTAGCGGGCTCCGGGGAGCTGTTTTTT
-,TRBD1,TRBV28,TRBJ1-5,CASSAGQGPGDPQHF,TGTGCCAGCAGCGCAGGACAGGGCCCAGGGGATCCCCAGCATTTT
-,TRBD2,TRBV27,TRBJ2-4,CASSPRGGPAKNIQYF,TGTGCCAGCAGTCCCCGGGGGGGTCCGGCCAAAAACATTCAGTACTTC
-,TRBD1,TRBV2,TRBJ2-7,CASRQGHTYEQYF,TGTGCCAGCAGACAGGGGCACACCTACGAGCAGTACTTC
-,TRBD2,TRBV5-4,TRBJ2-1,CASSLFLAGINEQFF,TGTGCCAGCAGCTTGTTCCTAGCGGGTATCAATGAGCAGTTCTTC
-,-,TRBV5-1,TRBJ2-7,CASSGTTGSYEQYF,TGCGCCAGCAGCGGAACGACAGGATCCTACGAGCAGTACTTC
-,-,TRBV28,TRBJ1-4,CASSLLGLGEKLFF,TGTGCCAGCAGTTTATTGGGACTCGGGGAAAAACTGTTTTTT
-,-,TRBV7-2,TRBJ2-7,CASSFGTHSYEQYF,TGTGCCAGCAGCTTCGGGACTCACTCCTACGAGCAGTACTTC
-,-,TRBV6-2/TRBV6-3,TRBJ1-1,CASSYDSYTEAFF,TGTGCCAGCAGTTACGACAGTTACACTGAAGCTTTCTTT
few,TRBD1,TRBV27,TRBJ1-2,CASSLTGGNYGYTF,TGTGCCAGCAGTTTGACAGGGGGTAACTATGGCTACACCTTC
-,-,TRBV7-8,TRBJ2-3,CASSFRVGGTTDTQYF,TGTGCCAGCAGCTTCAGGGTCGGAGGGACCACAGATACGCAGTATTTT
-,-,TRBV9,TRBJ1-6,CASSHGQPNSPLHF,TGTGCCAGCAGCCACGGACAGCCTAATTCACCCCTCCACTTT
-,-,TRBV29-1,TRBJ1-3,CSVDGGGGNTIYF,TGCAGCGTTGATGGGGGAGGTGGAAACACCATATATTTT
-,-,TRBV6-2/TRBV6-3,TRBJ1-5,CASSSPEGGINQPQHF,TGTGCCAGCAGTTCCCCAGAGGGGGGGATTAATCAGCCCCAGCATTTT
-,-,TRBV28,TRBJ1-2,CASSPGVGYGYTF,TGTGCCAGCAGTCCCGGAGTGGGCTATGGCTACACCTTC
-,-,TRBV27,TRBJ1-2,CASTTIGALANYGYTF,TGTGCCAGTACCACGATAGGGGCCTTAGCTAACTATGGCTACACCTTC
-,TRBD2,TRBV2,TRBJ2-7,CASTLAKAYEQYF,TGTGCCAGCACACTAGCGAAAGCCTACGAGCAGTACTTC
-,-,TRBV18,TRBJ2-5,CASSPGQQETQYF,TGTGCCAGCTCACCGGGACAACAAGAGACCCAGTACTTC
-,-,TRBV19,TRBJ2-7,CASSIGISYEQYF,TGTGCCAGTAGTATTGGCATTTCCTACGAGCAGTACTTC
many,-,TRBV4-2,TRBJ1-3,CASSQEAQGSGNTIYF,TGTGCCAGCAGCCAAGAGGCCCAGGGCTCTGGAAACACCATATATTTT
once,-,TRBV15,TRBJ2-7,CATSRGGQDYEQYF,TGTGCCACCAGCAGGGGAGGACAGGACTACGAGCAGTACTTC
-,TRBD1,TRBV18,TRBJ1-6,CASSEKGQGLGSPLHF,TGTGCCAGCTCAGAAAAGGGACAGGGCCTTGGTTCACCCCTCCACTTT
-,-,TRBV4-2,TRBJ1-6,CASSQDGLGGSPLHF,TGTGCCAGCAGCCAAGATGGCCTGGGGGGTTCACCCCTCCACTTT
-,-,TRBV28,TRBJ2-2,CASSLDLASAGELFF,TGTGCCAGCAGTTTGGACCTAGCGTCTGCCGGGGAGCTGTTTTTT
-,-,TRBV5-8,TRBJ1-1,CASFKRNTNTEAFF,TGTGCCAGCTTTAAGAGGAACACCAACACTGAAGCTTTCTTT
-,-,TRBV7-2,TRBJ1-1,CASSFNQVNTEAFF,TGTGCCAGCAGCTTTAATCAGGTGAACACTGAAGCTTTCTTT
-,-,TRBV7-2,TRBJ2-2,CASSLARIAANTGELFF,TGTGCCAGCAGCCTCGCCCGGATAGCGGCGAACACCGGGGAGCTGTTTTTT
-,-,TRBV5-4,TRBJ1-2,CASSLGGSEGYTF,TGTGCCAGCAGCTTGGGAGGGAGTGAAGGCTACACCTTC
-,TRBD1,TRBV2,TRBJ1-1,CASTDGGQMNTEAFF,TGTGCCAGCACCGACGGGGGACAGATGAACACTGAAGCTTTCTTT
-,-,TRBV9,TRBJ1-4,CASSVSGQTNEKLFF,TGTGCCAGCAGCGTATCAGGACAAACTAATGAAAAACTGTTTTTT
-,TRBD1,TRBV6-5,TRBJ1-2,CASTNPNRGYGYTF,TGTGCCAGCACCAACCCCAACAGGGGCTATGGCTACACCTTC
-,TRBD1,TRBV6-2/TRBV6-3,TRBJ1-5,CASSPGQTRPYPQHF,TGTGCCAGCAGTCCGGGACAGACAAGACCTTACCCCCAGCATTTT
once,-,TRBV12-3/TRBV12-4,TRBJ2-1,CASSLQGFEQFF,TGTGCCAGCAGTTTACAGGGTTTTGAGCAGTTCTTC
-,TRBD2,TRBV19,TRBJ2-3,CASSIATSGTFATQYF,TGTGCCAGTAGTATAGCGACTAGCGGTACTTTCGCGACGCAGTATTTT
-,TRBD2,TRBV28,TRBJ2-2,CASRSSGGLAITGELFF,TGTGCCAGTCGGTCTTCCGGAGGACTAGCCATCACCGGGGAGCTGTTTTTT
-,-,TRBV5-4,TRBJ1-3,CASSGRGGEGAKGTIYF,TGTGCCAGCAGCGGGCGGGGCGGCGAAGGGGCAAAAGGCACCATATATTTT
-,-,TRBV5-1,TRBJ1-4,CASSFGRGNEKLFF,TGCGCCAGCAGCTTTGGCAGGGGTAATGAAAAACTGTTTTTT
-,-,TRBV7-6,TRBJ2-3,CASSLARLGGATDTQYF,TGTGCCAGCAGCTTAGCGCGACTTGGTGGGGCCACAGATACGCAGTATTTT
-,-,TRBV9,TRBJ1-2,CASSVGERPSNYGYTF,TGTGCCAGCAGCGTAGGCGAGCGTCCGTCTAACTATGGCTACACCTTC
-,TRBD1,TRBV5-6,TRBJ2-5,CASSFTGERTQYF,TGTGCCAGCAGCTTTACAGGGGAGAGGACCCAGTACTTC